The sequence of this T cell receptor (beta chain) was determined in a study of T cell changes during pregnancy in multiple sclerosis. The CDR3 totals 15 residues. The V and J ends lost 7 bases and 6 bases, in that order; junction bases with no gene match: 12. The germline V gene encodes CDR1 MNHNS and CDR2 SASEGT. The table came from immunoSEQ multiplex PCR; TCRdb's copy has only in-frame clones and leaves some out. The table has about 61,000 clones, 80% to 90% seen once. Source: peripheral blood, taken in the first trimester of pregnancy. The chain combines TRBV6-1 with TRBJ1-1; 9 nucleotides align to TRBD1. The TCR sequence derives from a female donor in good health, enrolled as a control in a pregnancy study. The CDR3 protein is CASTSPGTGNSEAFF. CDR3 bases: TGTGCCAGCACCTCGCCCGGGACAGGGAATTCTGAAGCTTTCTTT.